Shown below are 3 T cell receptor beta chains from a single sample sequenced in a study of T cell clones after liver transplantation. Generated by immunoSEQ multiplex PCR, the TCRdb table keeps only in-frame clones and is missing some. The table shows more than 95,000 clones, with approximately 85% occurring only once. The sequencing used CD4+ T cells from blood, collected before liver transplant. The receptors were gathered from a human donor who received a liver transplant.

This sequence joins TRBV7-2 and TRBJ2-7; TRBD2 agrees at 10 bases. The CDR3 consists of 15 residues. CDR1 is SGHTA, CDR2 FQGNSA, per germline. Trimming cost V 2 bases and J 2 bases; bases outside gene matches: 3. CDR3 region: CASSLSLAGAYEQYF. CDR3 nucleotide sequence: TGTGCCAGCAGCTTAAGTCTAGCGGGAGCCTACGAGCAGTACTTC.

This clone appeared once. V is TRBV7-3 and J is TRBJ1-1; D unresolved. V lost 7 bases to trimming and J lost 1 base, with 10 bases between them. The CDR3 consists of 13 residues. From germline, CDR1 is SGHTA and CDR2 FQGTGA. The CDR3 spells CASKSTANTEAFF. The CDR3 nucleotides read TGTGCCAGCAAAAGTACGGCGAACACTGAAGCTTTCTTT.

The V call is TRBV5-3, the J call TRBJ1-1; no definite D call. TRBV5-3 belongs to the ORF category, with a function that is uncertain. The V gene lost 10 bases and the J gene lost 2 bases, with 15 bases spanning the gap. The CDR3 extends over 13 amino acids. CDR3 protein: CAREHGPNTEAFF. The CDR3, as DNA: TGTGCCCGGGAACACGGGCCAAACACTGAAGCTTTCTTT.